A single sample gave rise to the 20 T cell receptor beta chains below, sequenced in a study of radiation and T cells in renal cell carcinoma. Time point given: blood 2 weeks post-SBRT. Noted treatment: 15 Gy SBRT to primary tumor, nephrectomy 4 weeks later. The data were produced by immunoSEQ multiplex PCR, yet TCRdb's version contains in-frame clones alone and is incomplete. Of 100,000 to 150,000 clones in the sample, around 82% were seen once. The sample in question was blood, obtained from a patient whose treatment included radiotherapy and nephrectomy. The source of these receptors is a man over 45 with renal cell carcinoma.

The chain links TRBV9 to TRBJ2-7; D may be TRBD1 or TRBD2 (5 bases each). The V gene's germline CDR1 is SGDLS and CDR2 YYNGEE. The CDR3 totals 15 residues. V was clipped by 2 bases and J by 3 bases, with 15 bases between them. CDR3 sequence reads: CASSVGRDGHYEQYF. CDR3 DNA sequence: TGTGCCAGCAGCGTCGGCCGGGACGGACACTACGAGCAGTACTTC.

The chain carries TRBV10-3 and TRBJ1-2; 7 positions match TRBD1. The junction had 2 bases not matched to a gene; V was cut back by 2 bases and J by 8 bases. The CDR3 extends over 12 amino acids. The germline CDR1 and CDR2 sequences are ENHRY and SYGVKD. CDR3 amino acids: CAISERGPGYTF. As DNA, the CDR3 is TGTGCCATCAGTGAGAGGGGGCCCGGCTACACCTTC.

The chain employs TRBV19 and TRBJ1-5; the D is unclear. CDR1 and CDR2 from the germline V gene are LNHDA and SQIVND (reference sequence). This CDR3 spans 14 amino acids. The ends were cut back, 6 bases at V and 5 bases at J, with 14 bases in the middle. The CDR3 spells CASSRAQEHQPQHF. The CDR3 region has the DNA TGTGCCAGTAGCCGGGCCCAGGAACATCAGCCCCAGCATTTT.

This clone turned up a few times. J is TRBJ2-3 and V is TRBV7-9; TRBD1 might be the D (6 bases). The V end lost 4 bases, the J end lost 3 bases, and 8 bases lay between the germline ends. CDR1 is SEHNR, CDR2 FQNEAQ, per germline (reference sequence). This CDR3 spans 13 amino acids. The CDR3: CASSSQGTDTQYF. The CDR3 DNA is TGTGCCAGCAGCTCGCAGGGGACAGATACGCAGTATTTT. The variable domain in full, with the rest retrieved from reference TRBV7-9 and TRBJ2-3, is DTGVSQNPRHKITKRGQNVTFRCDPISEHNRLYWYRQTLGQGPEFLTYFQNEAQLEKSRLLSDRFSAERPKGSFSTLEIQRTEQGDSAMYLCASSSQGTDTQYFGPGTRLTVL.

This sequence joins TRBV7-2 and TRBJ2-7, with 7 bases fitting TRBD2. CDR3 length equals 14 residues. V lost 4 bases to trimming and J lost 6 bases; unmatched junction nucleotides: 9. CDR1 and CDR2 from the germline V gene are SGHTA and FQGNSA. CDR3: CASSSAAGVGEQYF. In DNA form, the CDR3 reads TGTGCCAGCAGCTCAGCCGCGGGGGTTGGCGAGCAGTACTTC.

CDR3 amino acids: CASKGYKQETQYF. The CDR3, as DNA: TGTGCCAGTAAGGGGTATAAGCAAGAGACCCAGTACTTC. The chain couples TRBV19 to TRBJ2-5; D is possibly TRBD1 (5 bases). There are 13 residues in the CDR3. V lost 7 bases and J 2 bases, leaving 11 bases between the germline ends. CDR1 and CDR2 (germline): LNHDA, SQIVND (reference sequence).

For the CDR3, the DNA is TGTGCCAGCGGGGTGGGGTCTGGGGCCAACGTCCTGACTTTC. This sequence encodes CASGVGSGANVLTF. This rearrangement joins TRBV25-1 to TRBJ2-6; D ambiguous. CDR1 and CDR2 from the germline V gene are MGHDK and SYGVNS. The CDR3 is 14 amino acids. The V end was cut by 8 bases, the J end by 1 base, with 9 bases between.

This chain links TRBV6-6 with TRBJ1-2; D is undetermined. The CDR3 is made up of 12 amino acids. Trimming took off 4 bases at V and 3 bases at J, with 6 bases between the two ends. CDR1 and CDR2 (germline): MNHNY, SVGAGI (reference sequence). The CDR3 sequence: CASSLLHYGYTF. Written as DNA, the CDR3 is TGTGCCAGCAGTTTGTTACACTATGGCTACACCTTC.

The rearrangement joins TRBV2 to TRBJ1-2; D is unclear. The CDR3 length is 15 residues. V dropped 6 bases and J dropped 0 bases, with 14 bases sitting between them. CDR1 SNHLY and CDR2 FYNNEI come from the germline V gene. The CDR3 DNA reads TGTGCCAGCAGGGATGTGGCGGACCCTAACTATGGCTACACCTTC. Its translation: CASRDVADPNYGYTF.

The V gene is TRBV9, the J gene TRBJ1-2; a possible D gene is TRBD1 (5 bases). The CDR3 is made up of 14 amino acids. Germline V CDR1 and CDR2: SGDLS, YYNGEE. The V gene lost 0 bases and the J gene lost 6 bases, with 12 bases spanning the gap. The CDR3 region is CASSVGRGYDGYTF. CDR3 nucleotide sequence: TGTGCCAGCAGCGTAGGGAGGGGTTACGATGGCTACACCTTC.

The chain couples TRBV2 to TRBJ2-1, with 10 nucleotides matching TRBD2. V lost 6 bases and J lost 6; bases outside the gene matches: 8. This CDR3 spans 15 amino acids. Germline CDR1 is SNHLY and CDR2 is FYNNEI. This CDR3 reads CASSYSGGALNEQFF. The CDR3 DNA is TGTGCCAGCAGCTACAGCGGGGGGGCGCTCAATGAGCAGTTCTTC.

The chain employs TRBV4-2 and TRBJ1-2, with D possibly matching TRBD1 (5 bases). This CDR3 has 15 residues. Germline V gene data show CDR1 as LGHNA and CDR2 as YNFKEQ. V lost 8 bases and J 2 bases, leaving 18 bases between the germline ends. The CDR3 spells CASLPGSTVNYGYTF. CDR3 nucleotide sequence: TGTGCCAGCTTACCAGGGTCAACAGTGAACTATGGCTACACCTTC.

The chain recombines TRBV28 with TRBJ1-2; the D is unclear. The CDR3 is 16 residues long. The V and J ends lost 5 bases and 5 bases respectively, with 21 bases between them. The germline V gene encodes CDR1 MDHEN and CDR2 SYDVKM. The CDR3 reads CASSPQPGRPGYGYTF. The DNA for the CDR3 is TGTGCCAGCAGTCCCCAACCGGGCCGCCCGGGGTATGGCTACACCTTC.

V is TRBV4-1 and J is TRBJ2-4; D might be TRBD1 (5 bases). The CDR3 has 13 amino acids. V was clipped by 6 bases and J by 1 base, with 7 bases between them. The germline gives CDR1 MGHRA, CDR2 YSYEKL. CDR3 amino acids: CASRGQAKNIQYF. CDR3 coding DNA: TGCGCCAGCAGGGGGCAGGCCAAAAACATTCAGTACTTC.

The V call is TRBV10-3, the J call TRBJ1-2, with D possibly matching TRBD1 (5 bases). Germline V gene lookup returns CDR1 ENHRY and CDR2 SYGVKD. The CDR3 has 15 amino acids. Trimming removed 11 bases from V and 7 bases from J, with 26 bases in between. In DNA, the CDR3 is TGTGCCTCAAAGGGGCAGGTCTTATCGGTCGGTGGCTACACCTTC. Protein: CASKGQVLSVGGYTF.

V usage is TRBV19 and J usage is TRBJ2-5; 7 bases align to TRBD1. From germline, CDR1 is LNHDA and CDR2 SQIVND (reference sequence). The V and J ends lost 4 bases and 2 bases, in that order; junction bases with no gene match: 4. This CDR3 is 14 amino acids long. CDR3 sequence: CASSTGTAQETQYF. The CDR3 nucleotides are TGTGCCAGTAGTACCGGGACAGCACAAGAGACCCAGTACTTC.

For this clone: Sequence at one end of the junction differs from germline and may be a read error. The V call is TRBV10-3, the J call TRBJ1-6, with D perhaps TRBD1 (5 bases). Per the germline V gene, CDR1 is ENHRY and CDR2 is SYGVKD. The CDR3 has 14 residues. In nucleotides, the CDR3 is TGTGCCAGCAGTCTCAACGCCCCGGGACGAACCCTCCACTTT. It specifies CASSLNAPGRTLHF.

The chain recombines TRBV9 with TRBJ2-5, with 7 bases that match TRBD2. This CDR3 has 15 residues. The ends lost 0 bases at V and 4 bases at J; junction bases unmatched: 6. The germline gives CDR1 SGDLS, CDR2 YYNGEE. CDR3 DNA sequence: TGTGCCAGCAGCGTAGCTCCGGGCGGGGGAGAGACCCAGTACTTC. It codes for CASSVAPGGGETQYF.

The chain links TRBV4-3 to TRBJ2-5; D unclear. CDR1 is LGHNA and CDR2 is YSLEER in the germline V gene. This CDR3 has 15 amino acids. Trimming cost V 4 bases and J 1 base, with 13 bases left between them. The CDR3, as DNA: TGCGCCAGCAGCCCGCCCTATGAGCGCCAAGAGACCCAGTACTTC. It specifies CASSPPYERQETQYF.

The chain is built from TRBV12-5 and TRBJ2-2; a weak D match, TRBD1 (5 bases). The V gene's germline CDR1 is LGHNT and CDR2 FRNRAP. The CDR3 contains 15 residues. Between the trimmed V and J ends, which lost 5 bases and 4 bases, there was a span of 14 bases. The CDR3 bases are TGTGCTAGTGGTCTGGGGCTAGGGGCCACCGGGGAGCTGTTTTTT. It encodes CASGLGLGATGELFF.